Following are 24 T cell receptor beta chains from one sample sequenced in a study of breast tumors, draining lymph nodes, adjacent tissues. Breast cancer patients provided tissue from their axillary draining lymph nodes. TCRdb reprocessed the multiplex PCR reads via MiXCR and lists one record per CDR3 protein. The table lists 290,000 or so distinct CDR3 sequences, 30% to 35% of them singletons. Sequenced sample: axillary lymph node tissue. The origin of the receptors is a female donor with breast cancer. Some clones in this sample may be carry-over from other donors' samples.

A note on this clonotype: A much larger clone lies one base from this, so it may be a read error. V is TRBV20-1 and J is TRBJ2-1; TRBD2 agrees at 11 bases. This CDR3 region has 14 residues. Trimming at V came to 5 bases and at J to 9 bases, leaving 9 bases not matched to a gene. CDR1 is DFQATT and CDR2 is SNEGSKA in the germline V gene (reference sequence). DNA for the CDR3: TGCAGTGCTTATAGCGGGAGGGCCGGGACTGAGCAGTTCTTC. Protein sequence: CSAYSGRAGTEQFF.

This clonotype was found many times. The chain carries TRBV5-1 and TRBJ2-1, with 11 bases matching TRBD2. This CDR3 is built from 15 residues. CDR1 and CDR2 (germline): SGHRS, YFSETQ. Trimming took 0 bases from V and 7 from J; bases not matched to a gene: 3. The CDR3 sequence is CASSLGLAGRNEQFF. The CDR3 DNA reads TGCGCCAGCAGCTTGGGACTAGCGGGGAGAAATGAGCAGTTCTTC.

There are many counts of this clonotype. V usage is TRBV15 and J usage is TRBJ2-4; possible D gene TRBD2, 6 bases. Between the trimmed V and J ends, which lost 8 bases and 3 bases, there was a span of 11 bases. Germline V gene data show CDR1 as LNHNV and CDR2 as YYDKDF (reference sequence). The length of the CDR3 is 13 residues. In nucleotides, the CDR3 is TGTGCCACCCTGGGACTGAACAAAAACATTCAGTACTTC. This gives the protein CATLGLNKNIQYF. Supplemented by reference TRBV15 and TRBJ2-4, the full variable domain reads DAMVIQNPRYQVTQFGKPVTLSCSQTLNHNVMYWYQQKSSQAPKLLFHYYDKDFNNEADTPDNFQSRRPNTSFCFLDIRSPGLGDTAMYLCATLGLNKNIQYFGAGTRLSVL.

This clonotype appeared many times. The chain is built from TRBV19 and TRBJ1-5; D call uncertain. This CDR3 has 12 residues. The V end lost 3 bases, the J end lost 4 bases, and 4 bases lay between the germline ends. CDR1 is LNHDA, CDR2 SQIVND, per germline (reference sequence). The DNA for the CDR3 is TGTGCCAGTAGTATTCTGAATCAGCCCCAGCATTTT. This encodes CASSILNQPQHF.

The chain has TRBV25-1 and TRBJ2-2; D possibly corresponds to TRBD2 (5 bases). Germline assignment: CDR1 MGHDK and CDR2 SYGVNS. With 4 bases removed from V and 5 bases from J, the gap between germline ends came to 17 bases. The CDR3 loop spans 16 amino acids. CDR3: CASSASSPRGTGELFF. The CDR3 DNA follows: TGTGCCAGCAGTGCTAGTAGCCCCCGAGGGACCGGGGAGCTGTTTTTT. The complete variable domain, with remaining parts taken from reference TRBV25-1 and TRBJ2-2, reads EADIYQTPRYLVIGTGKKITLECSQTMGHDKMYWYQQDPGMELHLIHYSYGVNSTEKGDLSSESTVSRIRTEHFPLTLESARPSHTSQYLCASSASSPRGTGELFFGEGSRLTVL.

The J gene is TRBJ2-4, the V gene TRBV2; 8 positions match TRBD1. The germline gives CDR1 SNHLY, CDR2 FYNNEI. The CDR3 is made up of 17 amino acids. The V gene end was trimmed by 7 bases and the J gene end by 1 base; junction bases not matched to a gene: 12. DNA of the CDR3: TGTGCCAGCATAGGACAGGGCGACGGTGGGGCCAAAAACATTCAGTACTTC. It translates to CASIGQGDGGAKNIQYF.

This clonotype was recorded at least ten times. J is TRBJ2-3 and V is TRBV11-2, with D perhaps being TRBD1 or TRBD2 (5 bases each). This CDR3 region has 16 residues. Looked up from germline, CDR1 is SGHAT and CDR2 is FQNNGV. Trimming pared 0 bases from V and 6 bases from J, leaving 16 bases between. In DNA, the CDR3 is TGTGCCAGCAGCTTAGAGGGGGTAGGTGCTGCTGATACGCAGTATTTT. This codes for CASSLEGVGAADTQYF.

This sequence joins TRBV15 and TRBJ1-1; possible D gene TRBD1, 5 bases. This CDR3 contains 14 residues. The germline V and J ends were trimmed by 5 bases and 0 bases, with 10 bases remaining between them. Germline V CDR1 and CDR2: LNHNV, YYDKDF (reference sequence). The CDR3 DNA reads as TGTGCCACCAGCGGGGCCCACATGAACACTGAAGCTTTCTTT. Translation: CATSGAHMNTEAFF.

The J gene is TRBJ2-2, the V gene TRBV28, with 7 bases fitting TRBD1. The CDR3 totals 17 residues. Germline V gene data show CDR1 as MDHEN and CDR2 as SYDVKM. Losses at the gene ends were 5 bases for V and 0 bases for J; bases not matched to a gene: 9. CDR3 loop: CASSISTGTANTGELFF. The DNA of the CDR3 is TGTGCCAGCAGTATCTCTACCGGGACAGCGAACACCGGGGAGCTGTTTTTT. Full variable domain (missing parts from reference TRBV28 and TRBJ2-2): DVKVTQSSRYLVKRTGEKVFLECVQDMDHENMFWYRQDPGLGLRLIYFSYDVKMKEKGDIPEGYSVSREKKERFSLILESASTNQTSMYLCASSISTGTANTGELFFGEGSRLTVL.

This clonotype has a count of ten or more. This chain connects TRBV29-1 to TRBJ2-7; TRBD1 or TRBD2 may be the D gene (5 bases each). The CDR3 runs to 15 residues. Trimming left V 3 bases short and J 0 bases short, with 15 bases between. Germline V gene sequence: CDR1 SQVTM, CDR2 ANQGSEA. CDR3 sequence (DNA): TGCAGCGTTGATGGAGGACACCACAGCTCCTACGAGCAGTACTTC. Translating it yields CSVDGGHHSSYEQYF.

This clonotype was recorded at least ten times. V and J are TRBV12-3 or TRBV12-4 and TRBJ2-2, with D perhaps assigned TRBD1 or TRBD2 (5 bases each). The V end was cut by 8 bases, the J end by 6 bases, with 16 bases between. The CDR3 loop spans 14 amino acids. The CDR3: CASGPGRGAGELFF. The DNA of the CDR3 is TGTGCCAGCGGCCCGGGACGAGGGGCCGGGGAGCTGTTTTTT.

This clonotype came up many times. This chain's CDR3 is CASSLDGQGGEQYF. The CDR3 bases are TGTGCCAGCAGCTTAGACGGACAGGGCGGGGAGCAGTACTTC. This sequence joins TRBV7-9 and TRBJ2-7, with 8 nucleotides matching TRBD1. Germline lookup yields CDR1 SEHNR and CDR2 FQNEAQ (reference sequence). After removal of 1 base from V and 7 bases from J, the junction contained 6 bases not matched to a gene. CDR3 length: 14 amino acids.

This clonotype was seen only a few times. The rearrangement links TRBV11-2 to TRBJ2-7; 7 bases are shared with TRBD2. CDR1 SGHAT and CDR2 FQNNGV come from the germline V gene. The CDR3 is 15 residues long. The junction had 11 bases not matched to a gene; V was cut back by 5 bases and J by 4 bases. The CDR3, as DNA: TGTGCCAGCAGCCCAAACCAGGGAGCGGGGTACGAGCAGTACTTC. Translation gives CASSPNQGAGYEQYF. Drawing the rest from reference TRBV11-2 and TRBJ2-7, the complete variable domain is EAGVAQSPRYKIIEKRQSVAFWCNPISGHATLYWYQQILGQGPKLLIQFQNNGVVDDSQLPKDRFSAERLKGVDSTLKIQPAKLEDSAVYLCASSPNQGAGYEQYFGPGTRLTVT.

This clonotype occurred many times. The chain joins TRBV10-3 to TRBJ2-7; D possibly corresponds to TRBD1 (5 bases). Trimming shortened V by 1 base and J by 3 bases, and 13 bases separated the two germline ends. The germline CDR1 and CDR2 sequences are ENHRY and SYGVKD. The CDR3 has 15 amino acids. The CDR3 DNA is TGTGCCATCAGTGAGTTCTGGACATCCCTCTACGAGCAGTACTTC. Its protein is CAISEFWTSLYEQYF.

The J gene is TRBJ2-5, the V gene TRBV9, with D tentatively TRBD2 (5 bases). The CDR3 is 14 amino acids. Trimming shortened V by 0 bases and J by 5 bases, and 11 bases separated the two germline ends. Germline CDR1 and CDR2: SGDLS and YYNGEE. The CDR3, as DNA: TGTGCCAGCAGCGTAGGTGGGCGCGGGGAGACCCAGTACTTC. Translated, it gives CASSVGGRGETQYF.

This clonotype has just a few counts. A single base separates this from a much larger clone, so it may be a read error. J is TRBJ1-2 and V is TRBV20-1; a possible D gene is TRBD1 (5 bases). This CDR3 contains 13 residues. The germline V gene encodes CDR1 DFQATT and CDR2 SNEGSKA (reference sequence). Trimming stripped 1 base from V and 13 bases from J, with 19 bases between. Here the CDR3 DNA reads TGCAGTGCTAGAGGCTGGCCGACAGATCCACCCACCTTC. This translates into CSARGWPTDPPTF.

In regard to this clonotype: It may be a read error: a sequence one base away is much more abundant. This chain connects TRBV11-2 to TRBJ2-1; 8 nucleotides align to TRBD2. The CDR3 contains 17 residues. Germline assignment: CDR1 SGHAT and CDR2 FQNNGV. The CDR3: CASSLVAGGRVYSEQFF. CDR3 DNA: TGTGCCAGCAGCTTAGTGGCGGGGGGAAGAGTCTACAGTGAGCAGTTCTTC.

This clonotype was seen at least ten times. V and J are TRBV20-1 and TRBJ2-1; 8 bases are shared with TRBD1. The germline CDR1 and CDR2 sequences are DFQATT and SNEGSKA (reference sequence). Trimming removed 5 bases from V and 2 bases from J; junction bases left unmatched: 8. The CDR3 has 15 amino acids. DNA of the CDR3: TGCAGTGCTTACTCAGGGGGCTTACCCTACAATGAGCAGTTCTTC. This codes for CSAYSGGLPYNEQFF.

The table lists this clonotype with many counts. V gene TRBV5-4 combines with J gene TRBJ2-7; maybe TRBD1 (6 bases). Trimming removed 5 bases from V and 5 bases from J, with 14 bases in between. Looked up from germline, CDR1 is SGHNT and CDR2 is YYREEE (reference sequence). The CDR3 has 13 residues. The CDR3 region has the DNA TGTGCCAGCAGTTCTACAGGGTTCGACGAGCAGTACTTC. Translated: CASSSTGFDEQYF.

With respect to this clonotype: This sequence may be a read error, since a much larger clone differs from it by one base. V usage is TRBV7-2 and J usage is TRBJ2-6; D gene unclear. There are 13 residues in the CDR3. The V gene's germline CDR1 is SGHTA and CDR2 FQGNSA. V lost 6 bases and J lost 3, with 6 bases in between. CDR3 residues: CASSWGGANVLTF. Here the CDR3 DNA reads TGTGCCAGCAGTTGGGGTGGGGCCAACGTCCTGACTTTC.

This clonotype was picked up many times. The chain carries TRBV7-9 and TRBJ1-6; no definite D call. The germline V and J ends were trimmed by 1 base and 7 bases, with 5 bases remaining between them. Germline V gene sequence: CDR1 SEHNR, CDR2 FQNEAQ (reference sequence). This CDR3 contains 13 residues. CDR3 protein: CASSLDGNSPLHF. CDR3 DNA: TGTGCCAGCAGCTTAGATGGGAATTCACCCCTCCACTTT.

There are a few counts of this clonotype. For the CDR3, the DNA is TGTGCCAGCAGCCCCCTGGACCTTACAGCTTTCTTT. Translation gives CASSPLDLTAFF. V and J are TRBV9 and TRBJ1-1; no reliable D call. CDR1 SGDLS and CDR2 YYNGEE come from the germline V gene. V was shortened by 4 bases and J by 10 bases, with 14 bases between the two germline ends. There are 12 residues in the CDR3.

For this clonotype: A clone one base away is much larger, so this may be a read error. The CDR3 end shows no conserved phenylalanine or tryptophan, and so a read error is likely. V and J are TRBV11-1 and TRBJ2-7, with 7 bases identical to TRBD1. CDR3 length: 16 residues. The germline gives CDR1 SGHAT, CDR2 FQDESV (reference sequence). The V segment lost 5 bases and the J segment 4 bases; nucleotides outside the gene matches: 14. The CDR3 here is CASSPSGTVRFYEQYL. The DNA for the CDR3 is TGTGCCAGCAGCCCTTCCGGGACAGTAAGATTTTACGAGCAGTACCTC.

V is TRBV7-8 and J is TRBJ1-6, with D maybe TRBD1 (6 bases). This CDR3 spans 12 amino acids. In germline, CDR1 is SGHVS, CDR2 FQNEAQ. Deletions cut 5 bases from V and 10 bases from J, with 9 bases between. The CDR3 loop reads CASSAGDSPLHF. CDR3 bases: TGTGCCAGCAGCGCAGGGGACTCACCCCTCCACTTT.